Below, 10 T cell receptor beta chains from the same sample are listed, as sequenced in a study of blood T cell repertoires in COVID-19. The repertoire was sequenced with immunoSEQ multiplex PCR; TCRdb's copy has only in-frame clones and lacks some. The repertoire holds about 270,000 clones, with more than 70% as singletons. Sample: PBMCs or T cells enriched from blood (not recorded which). Receptor source: a woman aged 60-75 years in a cohort exposed to, infected with or recovered from COVID-19 (not recorded which).

The chain combines TRBV2 with TRBJ2-7; TRBD1 aligns across 9 bases. Germline CDR1 is SNHLY and CDR2 is FYNNEI. This CDR3 comprises 14 residues. V lost 6 bases and J lost 1; bases outside the gene matches: 4. The CDR3 loop is CASRGTGKSYEQYF. The CDR3 DNA reads TGTGCCAGCAGGGGGACAGGGAAATCCTACGAGCAGTACTTC.

As for this clone: The junction differs from germline at one of its ends, possibly a read error. This chain uses TRBV7-9 with TRBJ1-1; D not certain. Germline values: CDR1 SEHNR, CDR2 FQNEAQ (reference sequence). CDR3 length equals 15 residues. CDR3 sequence: CGSEERGRMNTEAFF. In DNA form, the CDR3 reads TGCGGGTCCGAAGAGAGAGGGCGGATGAACACTGAAGCTTTCTTT.

The genes are TRBV7-8 and TRBJ2-1; 8 bases align to TRBD2. Looked up from germline, CDR1 is SGHVS and CDR2 is FQNEAQ. The CDR3 sequence is 15 residues long. J lost 0 bases, V lost 3 bases, and 1 base had no gene match. CDR3 in amino acids: CASSLSGSSYNEQFF. The CDR3 nucleotides read TGTGCCAGCAGCTTGAGCGGGAGCTCCTACAATGAGCAGTTCTTC.

V and J are TRBV2 and TRBJ1-2; D unclear. CDR1 and CDR2 (germline): SNHLY, FYNNEI. This CDR3 has 14 residues. V was clipped by 8 bases and J by 4 bases, with 17 bases between them. For the CDR3, the DNA is TGTGCCAGCCTAGAACGGGGATTTGGCTATGGCTACACCTTC. Translated, it gives CASLERGFGYGYTF. Full variable domain (rest looked up from reference TRBV2 and TRBJ1-2): EPEVTQTPSHQVTQMGQEVILRCVPISNHLYFYWYRQILGQKVEFLVSFYNNEISEKSEIFDDQFSVERPDGSNFTLKIRSTKLEDSAMYFCASLERGFGYGYTFGSGTRLTVV.

J is TRBJ2-3 and V is TRBV7-6; 15 bases fit TRBD2. The junction had 9 bases not matched to a gene; V was cut back by 5 bases and J by 9 bases. The CDR3 totals 16 residues. Germline V gene lookup returns CDR1 SGHVS and CDR2 FNYEAQ. CDR3 residues: CASSPRTSGRAQTQYF. The CDR3 DNA sequence: TGTGCCAGCAGCCCTCGGACTAGCGGGAGGGCCCAGACGCAGTATTTT.

Only one count was recorded for this clone. CDR3 sequence: CASSYVRAYEQYF. The CDR3, as DNA: TGTGCCAGCAGTTACGTCAGGGCCTACGAGCAGTACTTC. The chain couples TRBV6-2 or TRBV6-3 to TRBJ2-7; tentative D call: TRBD1 (5 bases). Trimming left V 2 bases short and J 2 bases short, with 7 bases between. Germline V gives CDR1 MNHEY, CDR2 SVGEGT. The CDR3 has 13 amino acids.

The rearrangement links TRBV5-4 to TRBJ2-2; D not certain. The CDR3 is made up of 13 amino acids. From germline, CDR1 is SGHNT and CDR2 YYREEE (reference sequence). Deletions cut 0 bases from V and 9 bases from J, with 9 bases between. The CDR3 DNA reads as TGTGCCAGCAGCTTGGAACCGAGCCGGGAGCTGTTTTTT. As protein: CASSLEPSRELFF. Together with reference TRBV5-4 and TRBJ2-2, the CDR3 gives the full variable domain: ETGVTQSPTHLIKTRGQQVTLRCSSQSGHNTVSWYQQALGQGPQFIFQYYREEENGRGNFPPRFSGLQFPNYSSELNVNALELDDSALYLCASSLEPSRELFFGEGSRLTVL.

J is TRBJ2-1 and V is TRBV27, with D possibly TRBD2 on 6 matching bases. V lost 4 bases, J lost 7 bases, and 17 bases lay in between. Germline values: CDR1 MNHEY, CDR2 SMNVEV (reference sequence). The CDR3 is 15 residues long. The chain's CDR3 is CASSWRTTSGNEQFF. CDR3 DNA: TGTGCCAGCAGTTGGAGGACTACATCGGGGAATGAGCAGTTCTTC.

This sequence joins TRBV27 and TRBJ2-6; D is possibly TRBD2 (6 bases). V lost 6 bases, J lost 2 bases, and 11 bases lay in between. The CDR3 is 15 residues long. CDR1 and CDR2 (germline): MNHEY, SMNVEV (reference sequence). The DNA of the CDR3 is TGTGCCAGCAGAACGGGAGCTGCTGGGGCCAACGTCCTGACTTTC. Encoded protein: CASRTGAAGANVLTF. The whole variable domain, filled in from reference TRBV27 and TRBJ2-6, reads EAQVTQNPRYLITVTGKKLTVTCSQNMNHEYMSWYRQDPGLGLRQIYYSMNVEVTDKGDVPEGYKVSRKEKRNFPLILESPSPNQTSLYFCASRTGAAGANVLTFGAGSRLTVL.

The genes are TRBV3-1 (or the pseudogene TRBV3-2) and TRBJ2-1; a possible D gene is TRBD2 (6 bases). The CDR3 has 15 amino acids. CDR1 and CDR2 (germline): LGHDT, YNNKEL (reference sequence). Trimming cost V 5 bases and J 2 bases, with 13 bases left between them. The DNA of the CDR3 is TGTGCCAGCAGCTTTCCCCAGCGGGCCTACAATGAGCAGTTCTTC. Translating it yields CASSFPQRAYNEQFF.